The clone carrying this T cell receptor beta chain was counted a few times. The antigen remains undetermined. This sample was included in a study of blood T cells in healthy people across ages. The study, taken as a whole, reports: Lack of knowledge of donor CMV status possibly confounded expanded clonotype changes.

Each of the donors had about 9.9 milliliters of peripheral blood drawn into EDTA-treated Vacutainer tubes. The CDR3 sequence is 16 residues long. J lost 2 bases, V lost 3 bases, and 6 bases had no gene match. The V gene's germline CDR1 is SGDLS and CDR2 YYNGEE. A second roughly 6 to 12 cycle PCR used barcoded and J-beta primers. MiXCR, applied by TCRdb to the 5' RACE reads, yields one record per CDR3 protein. The sample has some 760,000 distinct CDR3 sequences, roughly 25% seen once. These data are also associated with another study on T cells of mothers and their children.

The sequence came from a boy aged 5 to 17 in good health. This rearrangement joins TRBV9 to TRBJ2-3; 10 bases fit TRBD2. Specimen: blood. The CDR3 DNA reads as TGTGCCAGCAGCGCCCTAGCGGGGGCCCCCACAGATACGCAGTATTTT. It is translated as CASSALAGAPTDTQYF.